This T cell receptor (beta chain) originates from a study of T cell responses to AZD1222 COVID-19 vaccine. Overall study results and limits: Researchers report vaccine-associated CD4 TCRs spanning spike, with dominance at 160-218 and 743-854. Repertoires were obtained solely post-peak T cell response. A rise in Spike-specific TCR breadth and depth followed two AZD1222 doses.

Whether given at about 4 or about 12 weeks, second doses were pooled. Only in-frame clones appear in the TCRdb table, and some are missing; sequencing was by immunoSEQ multiplex PCR. The sample yields about 180,000 clones, around 90% seen once. For this clone: Antigen specificity is unknown.

This sequence originates from an adult who received the AZD1222 COVID-19 vaccine. The material was peripheral blood, obtained 28 days after the second AZD1222 dose.

This CDR3 reads CASSQETSGGDTQYF. The CDR3 DNA reads as TGTGCCAGCAGCCAAGAGACCAGCGGGGGGGATACGCAGTATTTT. V gene TRBV3-1 (or the pseudogene TRBV3-2) combines with J gene TRBJ2-3; 9 positions agree with TRBD2. The CDR3 runs 15 residues. Germline V CDR1 and CDR2: LGHDT, YNNKEL (reference sequence). Unmatched junction bases numbered 4, after V lost 0 bases and J lost 6 bases.